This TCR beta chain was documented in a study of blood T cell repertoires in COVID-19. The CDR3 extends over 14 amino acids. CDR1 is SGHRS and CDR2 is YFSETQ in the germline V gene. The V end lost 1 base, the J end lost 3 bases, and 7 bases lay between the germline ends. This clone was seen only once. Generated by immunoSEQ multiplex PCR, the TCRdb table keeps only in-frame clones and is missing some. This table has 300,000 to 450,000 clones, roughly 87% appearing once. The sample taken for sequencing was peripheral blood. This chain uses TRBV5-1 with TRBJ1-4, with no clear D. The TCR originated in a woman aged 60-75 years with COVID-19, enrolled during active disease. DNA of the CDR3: TGCGCCAGCAGCTTGAAGGAGTCTAATGAAAAACTGTTTTTT. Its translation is CASSLKESNEKLFF.